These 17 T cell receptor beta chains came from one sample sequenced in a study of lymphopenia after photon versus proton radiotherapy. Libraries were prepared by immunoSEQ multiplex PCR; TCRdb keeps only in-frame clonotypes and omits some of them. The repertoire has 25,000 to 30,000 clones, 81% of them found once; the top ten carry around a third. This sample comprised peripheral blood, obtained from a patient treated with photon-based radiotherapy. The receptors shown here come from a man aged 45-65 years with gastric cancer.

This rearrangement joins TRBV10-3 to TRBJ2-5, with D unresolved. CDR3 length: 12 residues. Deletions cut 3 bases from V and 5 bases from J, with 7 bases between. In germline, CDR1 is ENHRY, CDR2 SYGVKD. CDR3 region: CAISDSVETQYF. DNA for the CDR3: TGTGCCATCAGTGACAGCGTGGAGACCCAGTACTTC.

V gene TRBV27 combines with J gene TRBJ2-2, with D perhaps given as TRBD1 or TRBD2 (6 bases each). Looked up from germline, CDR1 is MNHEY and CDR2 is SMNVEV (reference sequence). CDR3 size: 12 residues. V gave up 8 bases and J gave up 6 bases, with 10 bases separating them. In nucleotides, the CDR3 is TGTGCCAGCTCAGGGGAGGCCGGGGAGCTGTTTTTT. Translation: CASSGEAGELFF.

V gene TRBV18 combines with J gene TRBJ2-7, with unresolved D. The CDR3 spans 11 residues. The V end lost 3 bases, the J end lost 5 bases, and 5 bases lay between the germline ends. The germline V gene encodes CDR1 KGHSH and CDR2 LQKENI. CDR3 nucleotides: TGTGCCAGCTCACCTGAACACGAGCAGTACTTC. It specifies CASSPEHEQYF.

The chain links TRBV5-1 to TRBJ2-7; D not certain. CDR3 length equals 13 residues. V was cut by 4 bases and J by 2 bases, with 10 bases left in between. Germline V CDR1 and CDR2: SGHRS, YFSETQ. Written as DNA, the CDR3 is TGCGCCAGCAGCGTGGACGGCACCTACGAGCAGTACTTC. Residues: CASSVDGTYEQYF.

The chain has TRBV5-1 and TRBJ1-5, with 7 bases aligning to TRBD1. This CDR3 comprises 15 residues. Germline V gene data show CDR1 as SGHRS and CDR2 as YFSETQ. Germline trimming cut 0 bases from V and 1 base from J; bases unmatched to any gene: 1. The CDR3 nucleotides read TGCGCCAGCAGCTTGGACAGGGGAAGCAATCAGCCCCAGCATTTT. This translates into CASSLDRGSNQPQHF.

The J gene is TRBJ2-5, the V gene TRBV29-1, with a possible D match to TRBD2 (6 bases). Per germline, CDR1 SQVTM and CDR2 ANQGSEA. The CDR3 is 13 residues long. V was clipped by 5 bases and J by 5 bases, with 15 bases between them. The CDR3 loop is CSVSMGGVETQYF. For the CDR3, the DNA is TGCAGCGTTTCTATGGGGGGTGTGGAGACCCAGTACTTC.

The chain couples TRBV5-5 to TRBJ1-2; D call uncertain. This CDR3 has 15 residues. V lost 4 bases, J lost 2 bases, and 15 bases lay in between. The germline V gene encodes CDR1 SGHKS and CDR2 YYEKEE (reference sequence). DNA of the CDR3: TGTGCCAGCAGCCCCGGGAGCCAGATAAACTATGGCTACACCTTC. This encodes CASSPGSQINYGYTF.

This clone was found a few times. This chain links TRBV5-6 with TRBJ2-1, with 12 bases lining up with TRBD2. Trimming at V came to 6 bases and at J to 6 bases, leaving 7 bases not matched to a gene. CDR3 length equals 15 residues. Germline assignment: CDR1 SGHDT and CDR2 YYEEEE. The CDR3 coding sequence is TGTGCCAGCACCCTAGCGGGGGGGGGACTCAATGAGCAGTTCTTC. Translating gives CASTLAGGGLNEQFF.

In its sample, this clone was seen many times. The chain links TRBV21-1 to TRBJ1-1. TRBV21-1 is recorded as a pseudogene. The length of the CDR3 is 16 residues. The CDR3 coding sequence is TGTGCCAGCAGCAATGAATTTGAGAGGACGAGCACTGAAGCTTTCTTT. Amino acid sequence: CASSNEFERTSTEAFF.

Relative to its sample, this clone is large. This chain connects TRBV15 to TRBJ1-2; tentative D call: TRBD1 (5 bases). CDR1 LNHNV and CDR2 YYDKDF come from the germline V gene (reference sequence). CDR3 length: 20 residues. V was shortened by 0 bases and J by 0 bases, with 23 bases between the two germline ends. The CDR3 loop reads CATSRDTNRDGQETNYGYTF. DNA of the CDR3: TGTGCCACCAGCAGAGATACTAATCGGGACGGCCAAGAAACTAACTATGGCTACACCTTC.

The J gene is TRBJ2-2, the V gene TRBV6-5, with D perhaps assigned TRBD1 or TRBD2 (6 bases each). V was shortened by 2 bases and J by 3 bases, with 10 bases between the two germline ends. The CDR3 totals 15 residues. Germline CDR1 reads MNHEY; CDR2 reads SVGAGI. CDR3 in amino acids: CASSYRGRDTGELFF. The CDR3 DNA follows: TGTGCCAGCAGTTACCGGGGGCGCGACACCGGGGAGCTGTTTTTT.

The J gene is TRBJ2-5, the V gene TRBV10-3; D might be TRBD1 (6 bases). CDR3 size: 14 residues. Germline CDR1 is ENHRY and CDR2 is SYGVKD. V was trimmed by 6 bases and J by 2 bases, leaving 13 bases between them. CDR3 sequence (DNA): TGTGCCATCAGACAGGGAAGGGGACAAGAGACCCAGTACTTC. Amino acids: CAIRQGRGQETQYF.

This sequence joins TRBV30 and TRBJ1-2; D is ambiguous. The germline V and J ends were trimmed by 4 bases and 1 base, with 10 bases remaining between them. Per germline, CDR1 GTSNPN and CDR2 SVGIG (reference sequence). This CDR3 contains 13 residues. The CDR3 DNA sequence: TGTGCCTGGAATCTGGGCAGTAACTATGGCTACACCTTC. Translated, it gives CAWNLGSNYGYTF.

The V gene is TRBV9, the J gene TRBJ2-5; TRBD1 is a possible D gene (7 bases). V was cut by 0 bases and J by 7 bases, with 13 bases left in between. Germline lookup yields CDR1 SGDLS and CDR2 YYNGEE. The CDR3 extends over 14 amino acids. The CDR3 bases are TGTGCCAGCAGCGTAGAGGAGGGGGCGAGGACCCAGTACTTC. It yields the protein CASSVEEGARTQYF.

The CDR3 region is CAIREGTAYNSPLHF. In nucleotides, the CDR3 is TGTGCCATCAGAGAGGGGACAGCATATAATTCACCCCTCCACTTT. The chain couples TRBV10-3 to TRBJ1-6, with 7 bases matching TRBD1. Losses at the gene ends were 6 bases for V and 4 bases for J; bases not matched to a gene: 6. This CDR3 region has 15 residues. In germline, CDR1 is ENHRY, CDR2 SYGVKD.

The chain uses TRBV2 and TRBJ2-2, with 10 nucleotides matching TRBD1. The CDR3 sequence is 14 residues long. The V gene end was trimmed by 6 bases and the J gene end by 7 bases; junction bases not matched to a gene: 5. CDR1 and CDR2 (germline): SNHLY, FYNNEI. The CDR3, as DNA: TGTGCCAGCAGGGGACAGGGGATCGTCGGGGAGCTGTTTTTT. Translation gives CASRGQGIVGELFF.

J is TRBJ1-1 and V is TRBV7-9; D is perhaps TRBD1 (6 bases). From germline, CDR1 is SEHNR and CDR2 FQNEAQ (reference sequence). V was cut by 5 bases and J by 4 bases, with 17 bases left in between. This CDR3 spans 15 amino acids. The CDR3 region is CASSQTGLGATEAFF. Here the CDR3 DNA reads TGTGCCAGCAGCCAAACAGGGCTTGGGGCCACTGAAGCTTTCTTT.